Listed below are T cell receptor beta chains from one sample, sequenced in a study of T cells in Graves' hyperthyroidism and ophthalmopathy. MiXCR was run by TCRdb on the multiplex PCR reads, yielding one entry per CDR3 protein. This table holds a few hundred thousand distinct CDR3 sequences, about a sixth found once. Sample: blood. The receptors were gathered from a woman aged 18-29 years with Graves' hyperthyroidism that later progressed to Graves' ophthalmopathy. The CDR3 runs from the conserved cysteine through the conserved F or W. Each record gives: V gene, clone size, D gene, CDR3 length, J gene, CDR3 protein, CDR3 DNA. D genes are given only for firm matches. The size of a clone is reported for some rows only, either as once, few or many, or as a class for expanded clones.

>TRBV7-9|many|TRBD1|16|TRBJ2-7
CASSASHGTGPYEQYF
TGTGCCAGCAGCGCCTCCCACGGGACAGGGCCCTACGAGCAGTACTTC
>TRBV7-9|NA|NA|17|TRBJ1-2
CASSLEGPGKWAYGYTF
TGTGCCAGCAGCTTAGAGGGGCCTGGCAAATGGGCCTATGGCTACACCTTC
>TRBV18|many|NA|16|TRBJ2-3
CASSPTFSGVADTQYF
TGTGCCAGCTCACCGACGTTTTCAGGGGTGGCAGATACGCAGTATTTT
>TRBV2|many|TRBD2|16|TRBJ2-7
CASSVGSSGTIGEQYF
TGTGCCAGCAGTGTCGGGTCTAGCGGGACTATCGGCGAGCAGTACTTC
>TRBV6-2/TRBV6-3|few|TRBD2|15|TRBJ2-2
CASRGEGQYTGELFF
TGTGCCAGCAGAGGGGAGGGCCAGTACACCGGGGAGCTGTTTTTT
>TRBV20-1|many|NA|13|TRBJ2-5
CSARSQEQETQYF
TGCAGTGCTAGGTCTCAGGAACAAGAGACCCAGTACTTC
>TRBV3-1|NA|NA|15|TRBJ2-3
CASSHGRPATDTQYF
TGTGCCAGCAGCCACGGGCGGCCCGCCACAGATACGCAGTATTTT
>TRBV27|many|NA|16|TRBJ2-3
CASSLFARVVPDTQYF
TGTGCCAGCAGTTTATTCGCCAGGGTTGTTCCAGATACGCAGTATTTT
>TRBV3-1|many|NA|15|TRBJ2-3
CASSQDRTKGRPQYF
TGTGCCAGCAGCCAAGATAGGACCAAAGGCCGGCCGCAGTATTTT
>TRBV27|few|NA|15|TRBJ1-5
CASSPTPGENQPQHF
TGTGCCAGCAGCCCAACCCCCGGGGAGAATCAGCCCCAGCATTTT
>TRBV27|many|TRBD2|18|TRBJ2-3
CASSLYPLGGSRPDTQYF
TGTGCCAGCAGTTTATATCCCCTTGGCGGGAGTAGGCCAGATACGCAGTATTTT
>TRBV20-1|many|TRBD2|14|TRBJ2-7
CSARPSGRIYEQYF
TGCAGTGCTAGACCCAGCGGGAGAATCTACGAGCAGTACTTC
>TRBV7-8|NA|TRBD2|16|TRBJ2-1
CASSQLAGGPSNEQFF
TGTGCCAGCAGCCAGTTAGCGGGAGGGCCCTCAAATGAGCAGTTCTTC
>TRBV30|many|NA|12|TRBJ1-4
CAWSGGDEKLFF
TGTGCCTGGAGCGGAGGGGATGAAAAACTGTTTTTT
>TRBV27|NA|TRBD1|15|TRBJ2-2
CASSVDRGDTGELFF
TGTGCCAGCAGTGTCGACAGGGGAGACACCGGGGAGCTGTTTTTT
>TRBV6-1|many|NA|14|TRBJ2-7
CASSSPGRSYEQYF
TGTGCCAGCAGTTCCCCGGGGAGGTCTTACGAGCAGTACTTC
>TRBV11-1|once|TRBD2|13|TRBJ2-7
CASSYASGLEQYF
TGTGCCAGCAGTTACGCTAGCGGCCTGGAGCAGTACTTC
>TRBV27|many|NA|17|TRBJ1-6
CASSLIAGRDFNSPLHF
TGTGCCAGCAGTTTAATCGCAGGCCGAGACTTTAATTCACCCCTCCACTTT
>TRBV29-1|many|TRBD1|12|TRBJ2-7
CSVARTGREQYF
TGCAGCGTTGCCCGGACAGGGCGCGAGCAGTACTTC
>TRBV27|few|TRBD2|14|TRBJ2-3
CASTMGGATDTQYF
TGTGCCAGCACCATGGGAGGGGCGACAGATACGCAGTATTTT
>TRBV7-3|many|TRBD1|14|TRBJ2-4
CASSSTGERNIQYF
TGTGCCAGCAGCTCCACAGGGGAAAGAAACATTCAGTACTTC
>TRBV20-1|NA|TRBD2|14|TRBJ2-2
CSARWGRAAGELFF
TGCAGTGCTAGGTGGGGGAGGGCGGCCGGGGAGCTGTTTTTT
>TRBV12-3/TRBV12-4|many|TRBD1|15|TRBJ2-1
CASSLTGGYIAEQFF
TGTGCCAGCAGCCTGACAGGGGGTTACATAGCTGAGCAGTTCTTC
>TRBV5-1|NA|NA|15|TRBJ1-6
CASSPLTTYNSPLHF
TGCGCCAGCAGTCCACTAACGACCTATAATTCACCCCTCCACTTT
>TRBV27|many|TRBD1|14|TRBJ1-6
CASSLDRGRLPLHF
TGTGCCAGCAGTCTAGACAGGGGGCGCTTACCCCTCCACTTT
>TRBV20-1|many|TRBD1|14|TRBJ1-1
CRAGTGQANTEAFF
TGCAGGGCAGGGACAGGGCAGGCGAACACTGAAGCTTTCTTT
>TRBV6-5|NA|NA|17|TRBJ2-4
CASSYLGLGGAKNIQYF
TGTGCCAGCAGTTACCTGGGATTGGGGGGTGCCAAAAACATTCAGTACTTC
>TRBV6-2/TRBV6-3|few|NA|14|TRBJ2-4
CASSYAVAKNIQYF
TGTGCCAGCAGTTATGCGGTAGCCAAAAACATTCAGTACTTC
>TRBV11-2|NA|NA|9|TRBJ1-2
CTKSYGYTF
TGTACCAAAAGCTATGGCTACACCTTC
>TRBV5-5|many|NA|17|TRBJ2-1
CASSLAVLSSSYNEQFF
TGTGCCAGCAGCTTGGCAGTTCTATCGAGCTCCTACAATGAGCAGTTCTTC
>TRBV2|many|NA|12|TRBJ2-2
CAAGGGIGELFF
TGTGCCGCAGGAGGGGGGATCGGGGAGCTGTTTTTT
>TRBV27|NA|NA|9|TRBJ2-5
CAVQETQYF
TGTGCCGTACAAGAGACCCAGTACTTC
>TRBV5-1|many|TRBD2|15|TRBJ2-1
CASSLAPSGTNEQFF
TGCGCCAGCAGCTTGGCGCCTAGCGGTACCAATGAGCAGTTCTTC
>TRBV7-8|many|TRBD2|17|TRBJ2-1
CASSPPTGRAMNNEQFF
TGTGCCAGCAGCCCGCCAACCGGGAGGGCAATGAACAATGAGCAGTTCTTC
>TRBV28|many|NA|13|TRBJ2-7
CATLTGSVLRQYF
TGTGCCACCCTTACAGGGTCGGTGCTTAGGCAGTACTTC
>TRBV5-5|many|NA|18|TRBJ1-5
CASSPRDISVDSNQPQHF
TGTGCCAGCAGCCCGCGGGACATTTCCGTCGATAGCAATCAGCCCCAGCATTTT
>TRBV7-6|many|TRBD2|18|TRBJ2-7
CASSLGQTTLAGDYEQYF
TGTGCCAGCAGCTTAGGCCAAACGACGCTAGCGGGGGACTACGAGCAGTACTTC
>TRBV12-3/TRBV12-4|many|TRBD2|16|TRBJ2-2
CASSLPGLMNTGELFF
TGTGCCAGCAGTCTTCCGGGACTAATGAACACCGGGGAGCTGTTTTTT
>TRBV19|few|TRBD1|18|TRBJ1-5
CASSPGLQGPYSNQPQHF
TGTGCCAGTAGTCCAGGTCTACAGGGGCCGTATAGCAATCAGCCCCAGCATTTT
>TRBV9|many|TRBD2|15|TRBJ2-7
CASSVGTSGTYEQYF
TGTGCCAGCAGTGTCGGGACTAGCGGTACTTACGAGCAGTACTTC
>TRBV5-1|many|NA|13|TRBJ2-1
CASTTGSYNEQFF
TGCGCCAGCACCACGGGATCCTACAATGAGCAGTTCTTC
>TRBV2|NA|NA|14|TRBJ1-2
CASSTRDPPYGYTF
TGTGCCAGCAGCACCAGGGACCCTCCCTATGGCTACACCTTC
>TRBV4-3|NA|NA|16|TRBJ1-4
CASSQDPGTGAGKLFF
TGCGCCAGCAGCCAAGACCCCGGGACCGGGGCCGGAAAACTGTTTTTT
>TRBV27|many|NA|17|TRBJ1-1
CASSLISEGDANTEAFF
TGTGCCAGCAGTTTAATATCGGAAGGGGACGCGAACACTGAAGCTTTCTTT
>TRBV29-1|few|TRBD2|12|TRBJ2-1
CSVWTSGNEQFF
TGCAGCGTGTGGACTAGCGGCAATGAGCAGTTCTTC
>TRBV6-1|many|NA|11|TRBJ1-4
CASGIRGKLFF
TGTGCCAGCGGGATCAGGGGAAAACTGTTTTTT
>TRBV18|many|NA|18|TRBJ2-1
CASSHSVEIPSSYNEQFF
TGTGCCAGCTCCCACAGTGTAGAAATTCCGAGCTCCTACAATGAGCAGTTCTTC
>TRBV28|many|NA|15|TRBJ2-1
CASSFGLPRANEQFF
TGTGCCAGCAGTTTTGGCCTCCCGAGGGCCAATGAGCAGTTCTTC
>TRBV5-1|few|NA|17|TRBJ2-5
CASSLLWGGTPQETQYF
TGCGCCAGCAGCTTGCTGTGGGGCGGGACGCCCCAAGAGACCCAGTACTTC
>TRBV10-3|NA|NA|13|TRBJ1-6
CAIRGQSNSPLHF
TGTGCCATCAGAGGACAGTCAAATTCACCCCTCCACTTT
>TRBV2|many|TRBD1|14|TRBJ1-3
CASSGQGAGNTIYF
TGTGCCAGCAGTGGACAGGGCGCTGGAAACACCATATATTTT